This T cell receptor beta chain is from a study of tumor-infiltrating lymphocytes in primary liver carcinoma (dated 2017 in TCRdb). Study-level background: Between late 2015 and early 2016, about five patients in China with histopathologically diagnosed primary liver carcinoma had their tumors surgically resected. TCRbeta repertoire sequencing, expression microarrays and whole-exome sequencing were combined in the study across five regions of each liver tumor, with adjacent normal tissue and blood also included. A total of about 35 specimens from 5 patients, comprising approximately 25 tumor regions, 5 adjacent noncancerous liver tissues and 5 peripheral blood samples, were covered by TCRbeta repertoire sequencing. Hepatocellular carcinoma (four) or combined HCC and intrahepatic cholangiocarcinoma (one) was present in the five patients, who were three men and two women aged 30 to 69 years. Technical replicate repertoires showed high reproducibility, with mean shared-clone rates approximately 0.87 and correlation coefficients above 0.95. Each sample produced roughly 3.65 to 7.5 million productive TCRbeta reads, and read depth showed no significant difference between tissue types. The tumors of the five patients were staged as T1-T3 N0M0, with maximum diameters ranging from roughly 4 to 10 cm.

The germline V gene specifies MNHNS as CDR1 and SASEGT as CDR2. From cysteine to phenylalanine, the CDR3 is 14 amino acids long. Only the CDR3 DNA is retained, 42 bases long and in frame from the first base. As for this clonotype: Its binding antigen is unknown. The junction and the germline gene differ at one end; a read error may be behind it.

What the study reported, not specific to this receptor: Repertoire overlap was higher between tumor regions (mean about 35%) than tumor-adjacent (approximately 17%) or tumor-blood (approximately 15%) pairs, consistent with antigen-driven expansion. Because the samples were bulk and unsorted, CD4+ and CD8+ T cell repertoires could not be compared. Only the TCR beta chain was sequenced, so true repertoire diversity is likely underestimated because unpaired alpha chains were not captured. Only a few patients were included in the study, and the authors note that the findings should be validated in a larger study. The top 250 clones made up a significantly larger repertoire fraction in tumors than in blood (p = 0.039).

A constant-region primer and ProtoScript II reverse transcriptase were used to reverse-transcribe TCRbeta-specific cDNA from 500 ng total RNA. The TCRbeta libraries were prepared through three rounds of nested multiplex PCR following a slightly modified ARM-PCR procedure. Each of the first two PCR rounds ran for approximately 10 cycles and used multiplex TRBV1-TRBV30 forward primers together with a Cbeta reverse primer. Sample barcodes and Illumina adapters were added in a final 25-cycle PCR using Deep VentR polymerase. Before sequencing, amplicons between 200 and 500 bp were purified from gel using a QIAquick gel extraction kit. An Illumina HiSeq 2500 was used to sequence the TCRbeta amplicons, generating 250-bp paired-end reads. The paper's processing steps were these. To recover full CDR3 sequences, reads were quality-trimmed using Trimmomatic v0.33 and paired reads were then merged using FLASH v1.2.11. V, D and J germline segments were assigned to the rearranged TCRbeta sequences by MiGEC v1.2.1b. Clonotype statistics and Shannon-Wiener diversity indices were calculated with VDJtools v1.0.0. Except for diversity analysis, only the 250 most abundant clonotypes of each sample were used in subsequent analyses to reduce sampling bias. In-frame beta chains were kept once TCRdb had trimmed the public reads at Q25 with fastp and called clones with MiXCR. CDR3 protein duplicates are merged, each entry listing the most common genes and DNA. TCRdb, not the authors, supplied the V and J calls. For this sample the table gives approximately 310,000 distinct CDR3 sequences, of which 50% to 70% were detected only once. Roughly 8.9% of the sample is in the top ten clones.

TRIzol reagent was used to extract blood RNA from unsorted whole blood, while the DNeasy Blood & Tissue kit provided the germline DNA. Chronic HBV infection was present in the patients, and the patients were treatment-naive at sampling. Before surgery, about 4 milliliters of peripheral blood were collected into K2EDTA tubes. Source material: peripheral blood. The TCR sequence derives from a man aged 35 to 55 with primary liver carcinoma and hepatitis B virus infection. Recombination linked TRBV6-1 to TRBJ2-7, with the D gene not confidently named. The CDR3 region: CANSEDGLSNERYF. The base sequence is TGTGCCAACAGTGAAGATGGCCTTAGCAACGAGCGGTACTTC.